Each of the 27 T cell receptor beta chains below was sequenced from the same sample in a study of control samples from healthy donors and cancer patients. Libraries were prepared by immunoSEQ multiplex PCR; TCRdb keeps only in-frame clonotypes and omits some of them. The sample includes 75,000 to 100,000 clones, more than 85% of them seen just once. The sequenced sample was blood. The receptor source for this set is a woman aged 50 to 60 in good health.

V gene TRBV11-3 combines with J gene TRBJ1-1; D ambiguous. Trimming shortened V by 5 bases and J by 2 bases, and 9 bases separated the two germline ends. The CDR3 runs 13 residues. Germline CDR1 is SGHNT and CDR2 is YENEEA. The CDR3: CASSLLTNTEAFF. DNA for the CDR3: TGTGCCAGCAGCCTACTCACTAACACTGAAGCTTTCTTT.

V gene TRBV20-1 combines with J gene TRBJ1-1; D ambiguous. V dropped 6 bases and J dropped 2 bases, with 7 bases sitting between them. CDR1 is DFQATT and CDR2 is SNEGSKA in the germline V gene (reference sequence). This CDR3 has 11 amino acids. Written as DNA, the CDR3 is TGCAGTGCCAGGATTAACACTGAAGCTTTCTTT. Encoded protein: CSARINTEAFF.

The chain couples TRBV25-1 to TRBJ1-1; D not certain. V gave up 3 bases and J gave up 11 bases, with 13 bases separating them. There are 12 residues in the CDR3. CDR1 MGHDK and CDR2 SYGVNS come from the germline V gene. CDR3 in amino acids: CASSDLGINAFF. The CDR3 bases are TGTGCCAGCAGTGACCTGGGGATAAACGCTTTCTTT.

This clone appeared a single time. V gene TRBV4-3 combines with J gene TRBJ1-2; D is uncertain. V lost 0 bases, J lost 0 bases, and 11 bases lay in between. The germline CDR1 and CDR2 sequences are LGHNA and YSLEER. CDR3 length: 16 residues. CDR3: CASSQESSPPNYGYTF. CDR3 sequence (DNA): TGCGCCAGCAGCCAAGAATCCAGTCCACCTAACTATGGCTACACCTTC.

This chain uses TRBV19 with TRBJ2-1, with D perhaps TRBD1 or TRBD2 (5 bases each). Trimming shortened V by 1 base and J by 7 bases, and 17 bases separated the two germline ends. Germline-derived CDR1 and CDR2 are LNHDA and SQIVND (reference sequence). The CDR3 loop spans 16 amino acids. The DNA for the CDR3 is TGTGCCAGTAGTATAGTGCCAGGGCCGGGGTTAAATGAGCAGTTCTTC. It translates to CASSIVPGPGLNEQFF.

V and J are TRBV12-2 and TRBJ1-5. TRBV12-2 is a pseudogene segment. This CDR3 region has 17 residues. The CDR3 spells CASRFKVHLPIRQPQHF. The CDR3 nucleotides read TGTGCAAGTCGCTTCAAGGTCCATCTTCCTATCAGACAGCCCCAGCATTTT.

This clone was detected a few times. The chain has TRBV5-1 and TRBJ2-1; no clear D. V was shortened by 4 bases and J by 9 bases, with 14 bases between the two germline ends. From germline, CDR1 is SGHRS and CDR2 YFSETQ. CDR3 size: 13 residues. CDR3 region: CASSPVSEGEQFF. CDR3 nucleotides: TGCGCCAGCAGCCCGGTTTCCGAAGGTGAGCAGTTCTTC.

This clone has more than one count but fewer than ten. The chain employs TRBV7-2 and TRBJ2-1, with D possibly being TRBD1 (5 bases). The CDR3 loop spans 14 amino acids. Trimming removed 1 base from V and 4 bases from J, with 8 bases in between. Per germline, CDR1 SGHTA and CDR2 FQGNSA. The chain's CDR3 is CASSLGQKYNEQFF. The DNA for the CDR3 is TGTGCCAGCAGCTTAGGACAGAAGTACAATGAGCAGTTCTTC.

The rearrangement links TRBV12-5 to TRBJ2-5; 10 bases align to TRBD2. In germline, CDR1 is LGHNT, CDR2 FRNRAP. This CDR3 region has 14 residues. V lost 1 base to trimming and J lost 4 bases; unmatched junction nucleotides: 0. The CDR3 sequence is CASGLGLAGETQYF. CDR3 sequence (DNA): TGTGCTAGTGGTTTGGGACTAGCGGGAGAGACCCAGTACTTC.

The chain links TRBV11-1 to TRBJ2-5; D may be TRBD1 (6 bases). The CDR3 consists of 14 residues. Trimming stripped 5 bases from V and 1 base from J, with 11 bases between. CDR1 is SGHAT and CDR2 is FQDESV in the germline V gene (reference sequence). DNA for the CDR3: TGTGCCAGCAGCAGGACACAGGGCCAAGAGACCCAGTACTTC. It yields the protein CASSRTQGQETQYF.

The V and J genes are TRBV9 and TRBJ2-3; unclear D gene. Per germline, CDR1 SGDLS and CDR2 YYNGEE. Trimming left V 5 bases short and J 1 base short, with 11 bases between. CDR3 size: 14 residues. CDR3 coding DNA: TGTGCCAGCAGTCCCCAGCGCCGCACAGATACGCAGTATTTT. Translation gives CASSPQRRTDTQYF.

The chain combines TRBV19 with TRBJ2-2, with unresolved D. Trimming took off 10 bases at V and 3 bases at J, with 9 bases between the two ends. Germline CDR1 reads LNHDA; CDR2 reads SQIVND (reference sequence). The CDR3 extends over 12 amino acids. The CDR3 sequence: CATLRDTGELFF. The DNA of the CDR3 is TGTGCCACCCTTAGGGACACCGGGGAGCTGTTTTTT. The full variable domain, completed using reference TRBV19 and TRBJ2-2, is DGGITQSPKYLFRKEGQNVTLSCEQNLNHDAMYWYRQDPGQGLRLIYYSQIVNDFQKGDIAEGYSVSREKKESFPLTVTSAQKNPTAFYLCATLRDTGELFFGEGSRLTVL.

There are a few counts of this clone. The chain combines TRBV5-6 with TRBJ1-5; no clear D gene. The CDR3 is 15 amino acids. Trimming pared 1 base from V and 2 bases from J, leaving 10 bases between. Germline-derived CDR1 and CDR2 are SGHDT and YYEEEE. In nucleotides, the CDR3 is TGTGCCAGCAGCTTGTTTGGGGTGGGCAATCAGCCCCAGCATTTT. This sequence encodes CASSLFGVGNQPQHF.

For the CDR3, the DNA is TGTGCCCCCCCCACCCCCGCAGGACCGCTCTCTGGGGCCAACGTCCTGACTTTC. Its translation: CAPPTPAGPLSGANVLTF. This chain links TRBV21-1 with TRBJ2-6. TRBV21-1 is deemed a pseudogene. The CDR3 is 18 residues long.

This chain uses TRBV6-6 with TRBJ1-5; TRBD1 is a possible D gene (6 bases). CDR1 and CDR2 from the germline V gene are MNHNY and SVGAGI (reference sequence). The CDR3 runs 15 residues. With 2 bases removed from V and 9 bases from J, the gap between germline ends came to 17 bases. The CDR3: CASSYGGARRGPQHF. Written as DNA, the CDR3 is TGTGCCAGCAGTTACGGGGGGGCGCGGCGGGGGCCCCAGCATTTT.

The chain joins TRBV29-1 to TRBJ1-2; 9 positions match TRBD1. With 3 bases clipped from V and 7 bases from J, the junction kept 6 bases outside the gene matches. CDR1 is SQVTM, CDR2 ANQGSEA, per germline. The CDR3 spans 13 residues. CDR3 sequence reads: CSVDINRGLGYTF. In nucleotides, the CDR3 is TGCAGCGTTGATATAAACAGGGGGCTTGGCTACACCTTC. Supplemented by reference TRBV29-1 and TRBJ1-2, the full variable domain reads SAVISQKPSRDICQRGTSLTIQCQVDSQVTMMFWYRQQPGQSLTLIATANQGSEATYESGFVIDKFPISRPNLTFSTLTVSNMSPEDSSIYLCSVDINRGLGYTFGSGTRLTVV.

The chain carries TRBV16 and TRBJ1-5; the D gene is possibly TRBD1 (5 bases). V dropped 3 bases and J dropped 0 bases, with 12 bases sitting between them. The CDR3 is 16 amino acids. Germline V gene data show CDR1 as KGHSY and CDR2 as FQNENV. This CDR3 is CASSQYRINSNQPQHF. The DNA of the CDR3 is TGTGCCAGCAGCCAGTACAGGATTAATAGCAATCAGCCCCAGCATTTT.

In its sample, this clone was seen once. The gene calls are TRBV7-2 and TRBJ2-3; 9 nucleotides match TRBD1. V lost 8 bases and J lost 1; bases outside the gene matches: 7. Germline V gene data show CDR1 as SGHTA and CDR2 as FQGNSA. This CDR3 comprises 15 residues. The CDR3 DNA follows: TGTGCCAGCGGCCCTTGGACAGGGGGCACAGATACGCAGTATTTT. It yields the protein CASGPWTGGTDTQYF.

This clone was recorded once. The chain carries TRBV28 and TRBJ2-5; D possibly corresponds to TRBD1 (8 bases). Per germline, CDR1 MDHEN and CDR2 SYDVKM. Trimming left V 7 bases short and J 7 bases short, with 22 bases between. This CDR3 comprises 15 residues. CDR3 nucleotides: TGTGCCAGCACACCGAGACTAGCAGGACAGGGGACCCAGTACTTC. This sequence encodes CASTPRLAGQGTQYF.

The CDR3 nucleotides read TGTGCCGTACAGACGGGGCTTGGCAATCAGCCCCAGCATTTT. It is translated as CAVQTGLGNQPQHF. The V gene is TRBV5-4, the J gene TRBJ1-5, with D maybe TRBD1 (5 bases). The germline V and J ends were trimmed by 10 bases and 2 bases, with 16 bases remaining between them. The germline CDR1 and CDR2 sequences are SGHNT and YYREEE (reference sequence). The CDR3 sequence is 14 residues long.

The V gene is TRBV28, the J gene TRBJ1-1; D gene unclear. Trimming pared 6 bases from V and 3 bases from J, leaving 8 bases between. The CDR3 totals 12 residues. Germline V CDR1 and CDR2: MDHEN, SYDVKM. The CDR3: CASRARYTEAFF. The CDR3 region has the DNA TGTGCCAGCAGGGCCAGATACACTGAAGCTTTCTTT.

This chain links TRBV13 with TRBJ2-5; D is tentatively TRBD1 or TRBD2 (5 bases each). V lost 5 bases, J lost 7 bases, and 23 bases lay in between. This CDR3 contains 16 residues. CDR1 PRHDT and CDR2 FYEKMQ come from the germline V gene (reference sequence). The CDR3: CASSRNRDRSIVTQYF. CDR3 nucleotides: TGTGCCAGCAGCCGAAACCGGGACCGCTCTATCGTGACCCAGTACTTC.

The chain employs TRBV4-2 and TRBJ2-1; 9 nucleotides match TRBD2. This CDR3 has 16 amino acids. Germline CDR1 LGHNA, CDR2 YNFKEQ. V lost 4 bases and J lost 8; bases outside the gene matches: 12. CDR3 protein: CASSPRWAGGNDEQFF. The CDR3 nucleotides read TGTGCCAGCAGCCCTCGATGGGCGGGGGGGAATGATGAGCAGTTCTTC.

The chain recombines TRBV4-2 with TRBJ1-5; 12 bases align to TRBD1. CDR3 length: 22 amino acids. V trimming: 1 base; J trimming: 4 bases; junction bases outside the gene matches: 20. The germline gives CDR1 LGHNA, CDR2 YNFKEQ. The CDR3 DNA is TGTGCCAGCAGCCAAGTCATCTGGGTGGGGACAGGGGGCATTGTCGATAATCAGCCCCAGCATTTT. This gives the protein CASSQVIWVGTGGIVDNQPQHF.

The CDR3 protein is CASSPLPGAGQSEQYF. The CDR3 DNA sequence: TGTGCCAGCAGCCCCCTTCCCGGCGCGGGCCAGTCCGAGCAGTACTTC. V and J are TRBV11-2 and TRBJ2-7; tentatively, D is TRBD2 (5 bases). The germline gives CDR1 SGHAT, CDR2 FQNNGV. The length of the CDR3 is 16 residues. V lost 5 bases to trimming and J lost 6 bases, with 23 bases between them.

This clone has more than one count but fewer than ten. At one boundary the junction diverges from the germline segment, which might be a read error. In DNA, the CDR3 is TGTGCCAGTGGTAGCGTATGGAACGGGAACGTTTTC. Translating it yields CASGSVWNGNVF. V is TRBV28 and J is TRBJ2-4; maybe TRBD2 (5 bases). The CDR3 is 12 amino acids. CDR1 is MDHEN, CDR2 SYDVKM, per germline.

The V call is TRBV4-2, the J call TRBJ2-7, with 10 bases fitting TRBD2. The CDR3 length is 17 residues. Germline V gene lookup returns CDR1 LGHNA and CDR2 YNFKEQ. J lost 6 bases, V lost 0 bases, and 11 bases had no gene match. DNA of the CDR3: TGTGCCAGCAGCCAAGATGATCCTAGCGGGGGACCCGGCGAGCAGTACTTC. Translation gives CASSQDDPSGGPGEQYF.